This entry concerns a single T cell receptor beta chain. Its antigen is still unknown. The trim removed 4 bases at V and 5 bases at J, leaving 3 bases unmatched. This CDR3 region has 14 residues. CDR1 is SGHAT, CDR2 FQNNGV, per germline. Only in-frame clones appear in the TCRdb table, and some are missing; sequencing was by immunoSEQ multiplex PCR. The sample comprises around 30,000 clones, 65% to 85% of which are singletons, and under 3.5% rests with the top ten. These data originate in a study of PD-1 blockade in mismatch repair-deficient tumors. Across the whole study: Patients had about 13 mismatch repair-deficient cancer types and were previously treated and progressing. Study-wide points: Tumor-resident clones, often undetectable pretreatment in blood, expanded then contracted after pembrolizumab.

Three pembrolizumab responders had their TCRs sequenced. V usage is TRBV11-2 and J usage is TRBJ2-7; the match to TRBD1 covers 12 bases. The clonotype was recovered from an adult with mismatch repair-deficient cancer. This specimen was PBMCs, taken roughly 6 weeks after starting pembrolizumab. This CDR3 reads CASSYRDRGHEQYF. As DNA, the CDR3 is TGTGCCAGCAGCTACCGGGACAGGGGGCACGAGCAGTACTTC.